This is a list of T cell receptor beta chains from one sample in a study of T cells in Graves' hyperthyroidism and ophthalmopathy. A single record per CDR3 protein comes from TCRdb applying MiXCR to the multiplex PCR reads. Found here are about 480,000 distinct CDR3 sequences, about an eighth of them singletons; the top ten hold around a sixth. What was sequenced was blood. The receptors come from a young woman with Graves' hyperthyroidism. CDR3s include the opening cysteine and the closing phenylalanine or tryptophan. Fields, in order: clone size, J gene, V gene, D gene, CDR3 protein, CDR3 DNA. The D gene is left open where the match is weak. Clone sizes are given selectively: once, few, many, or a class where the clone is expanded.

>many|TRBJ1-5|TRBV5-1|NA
CASSLGGSQPQHF
TGTGCCAGCAGCTTAGGGGGGTCTCAGCCCCAGCATTTT
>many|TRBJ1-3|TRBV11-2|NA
CASSVLGHSGNTIYF
TGTGCCAGCAGCGTATTAGGGCACTCTGGAAACACCATATATTTT
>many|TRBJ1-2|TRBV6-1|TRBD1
CASREGTGRNYGYTF
TGTGCCAGCAGGGAAGGGACAGGTCGTAACTATGGCTACACCTTC
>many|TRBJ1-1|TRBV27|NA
CASSFAPLNTEAFF
TGTGCCAGCAGTTTCGCCCCACTTAACACTGAAGCTTTCTTT
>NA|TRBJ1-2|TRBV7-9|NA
CASSNSGYGYTF
TGTGCCAGCAGCAACAGTGGCTATGGCTACACCTTC
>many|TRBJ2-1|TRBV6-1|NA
CASSDRGGLSSYNEQFF
TGTGCCAGCAGTGACCGTGGGGGACTGAGCTCCTACAATGAGCAGTTCTTC
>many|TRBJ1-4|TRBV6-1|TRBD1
CASSEVRTGGEKLFF
TGTGCCAGCAGTGAAGTACGGACAGGGGGTGAAAAACTGTTTTTT
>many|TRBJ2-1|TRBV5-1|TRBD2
CASRPEGRADSSYNEQFF
TGCGCCAGCAGGCCGGAGGGGAGGGCTGATAGCTCCTACAATGAGCAGTTCTTC
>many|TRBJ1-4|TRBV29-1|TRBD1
CSVAGQGGEKLFF
TGCAGCGTGGCGGGACAGGGAGGTGAAAAACTGTTTTTT
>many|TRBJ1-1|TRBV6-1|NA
CASRGGGVGTEAFF
TGTGCCAGCAGGGGGGGAGGGGTTGGCACTGAAGCTTTCTTT
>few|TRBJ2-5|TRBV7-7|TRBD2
CASSTGLQETQYF
TGTGCTAGCAGCACGGGACTACAAGAGACCCAGTACTTC
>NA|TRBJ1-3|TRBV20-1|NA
CSALHGSGNTIYF
TGCAGTGCTCTGCACGGCTCTGGAAACACCATATATTTT
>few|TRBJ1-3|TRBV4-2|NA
CASSHPSGPGKGNTIYF
TGTGCCAGCAGCCACCCATCGGGGCCCGGGAAAGGAAACACCATATATTTT
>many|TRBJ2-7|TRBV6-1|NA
CASSESAGHVYEQYF
TGTGCCAGCAGCGAATCGGCGGGACATGTCTACGAGCAGTACTTC
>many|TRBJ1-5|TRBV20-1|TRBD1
CSASSGGQPQHF
TGCAGTGCTAGTTCAGGGGGTCAGCCCCAGCATTTT
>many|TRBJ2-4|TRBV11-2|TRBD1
CASSLGRTGLAKNIQYF
TGTGCCAGCAGCTTAGGGAGGACAGGCCTAGCCAAAAACATTCAGTACTTC
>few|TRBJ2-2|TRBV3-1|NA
CASSFPDSNTGELFF
TGTGCCAGTAGTTTCCCCGATTCGAACACCGGGGAGCTGTTTTTT
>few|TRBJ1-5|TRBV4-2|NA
CASSQGRGPDNQPQHF
TGTGCCAGCAGCCAAGGCCGCGGCCCCGACAATCAGCCCCAGCATTTT